This T cell receptor beta chain came from a study of OX40 agonist ivuxolimab in advanced cancers. Germline lookup yields CDR1 WNHNN and CDR2 SYGVQD (reference sequence). CDR3 length: 14 residues. Trimming pared 4 bases from V and 3 bases from J, leaving 13 bases between. Sampling of blood occurred at baseline, cycle 4 day 1, and cycle 7 day 1. Profiling relied on immunoSEQ multiplex PCR, and the TCRdb table lists in-frame clones only, not all of them. Altogether 20,000 to 25,000 clones are present, roughly 81% being singletons, with the ten largest covering 45% to 60%. In its sample, this clone was seen a few times.

Sample: CD4+ or CD8+ T cells sorted from blood, taken in a trial of the OX40 agonist ivuxolimab. The TCR comes from an adult with an advanced solid tumor such as melanoma, head and neck, liver or kidney cancer. The rearrangement links TRBV10-1 to TRBJ2-7, with a possible D match to TRBD2 (6 bases). The CDR3 is CASSGRGTHYEQYF. CDR3 nucleotides: TGCGCCAGCAGTGGACGGGGGACCCACTACGAGCAGTACTTC.